This T cell receptor (beta chain) emerged from a study of OX40 agonist ivuxolimab in advanced cancers. At the level of the study: Three patients got partial responses; one had hepatocellular carcinoma and two had cutaneous melanoma.

V lost 6 bases to trimming and J lost 1 base, with 15 bases between them. This CDR3 is built from 15 residues. Germline V gene lookup returns CDR1 MDHEN and CDR2 SYDVKM. Data came from immunoSEQ multiplex PCR; TCRdb stores just in-frame clones and leaves some out. The profile shows approximately 67,000 clones, more than 85% of them singletons. Sample: CD4+ or CD8+ T cells sorted from blood, taken in a trial of the OX40 agonist ivuxolimab. The TCR sequence derives from an adult with an advanced solid tumor such as melanoma, head and neck, liver or kidney cancer. This rearrangement joins TRBV28 to TRBJ2-5; possible D gene TRBD1, 7 bases. The CDR3 DNA follows: TGTGCCAGCAGAGGGGCAGGGGGGCCCCAAGAGACCCAGTACTTC. This gives the protein CASRGAGGPQETQYF.